One and the same sample provided the 31 T cell receptor beta chains below, sequenced in a study of CD8 T cells in ankylosing spondylitis. One entry per CDR3 protein results from TCRdb running MiXCR on the 5' RACE reads. This table has hundreds of thousands of distinct CDR3 sequences, roughly a quarter appearing once. These receptors' antigens are unknown. Overall study findings and caveats: One TCR beta motif, made up of roughly 8 highly homologous variants, appeared characteristic of ankylosing spondylitis blood.

Source material: blood, either unsorted or a sorted T cell fraction (not recorded which). These receptors came from a male donor with ankylosing spondylitis.

This sequence joins TRBV20-1 and TRBJ1-2, with D possibly TRBD1 on 5 matching bases. V lost 6 bases and J lost 4, with 12 bases in between. The CDR3 consists of 12 residues. Germline V gives CDR1 DFQATT, CDR2 SNEGSKA (reference sequence). The CDR3 DNA is TGCAGTGCCGCTGAGGGGTTCTATGGCTACACCTTC. It translates to CSAAEGFYGYTF.

This clonotype occurred a few times. V usage is TRBV11-1 and J usage is TRBJ2-3; 7 bases map to TRBD1. The CDR3 is 18 residues long. V shed 3 bases, J shed 2 bases, and the junction held 14 bases outside the gene matches. CDR1 is SGHAT, CDR2 FQDESV, per germline (reference sequence). CDR3 nucleotide sequence: TGTGCCAGCAGCTTGACCAGAGGATGGGACAGTCCCACAGATACGCAGTATTTT. Its translation: CASSLTRGWDSPTDTQYF.

V is TRBV5-1 and J is TRBJ2-1; D is undetermined. Trimming took 2 bases from V and 7 from J, leaving 7 bases between them. The CDR3 consists of 12 residues. CDR1 SGHRS and CDR2 YFSETQ come from the germline V gene. The CDR3 reads CASSFVENEQFF. The CDR3 DNA sequence: TGCGCCAGCAGCTTCGTGGAAAATGAGCAGTTCTTC.

This clonotype was seen only a few times. The chain joins TRBV4-1 to TRBJ1-3, with TRBD1 matching over 7 bases. Trimming removed 1 base from V and 4 bases from J; junction bases left unmatched: 1. The germline V gene has CDR1 MGHRA and CDR2 YSYEKL. The CDR3 is made up of 14 amino acids. CDR3 amino acids: CASSQGGQGNTIYF. The CDR3, as DNA: TGCGCCAGCAGCCAAGGGGGACAGGGAAACACCATATATTTT.

This clonotype was counted a few times. The chain has TRBV7-9 and TRBJ2-1; TRBD2 might be the D (6 bases). The CDR3 contains 15 residues. Germline V CDR1 and CDR2: SEHNR, FQNEAQ (reference sequence). V lost 3 bases and J 6 bases, leaving 15 bases between the germline ends. The CDR3: CASSLGGGRGNEQFF. For the CDR3, the DNA is TGTGCCAGCAGCTTGGGCGGAGGGCGGGGCAATGAGCAGTTCTTC.

This clonotype was recorded at least ten times. This chain joins TRBV2 and TRBJ1-5, with D tentatively TRBD1 (6 bases). CDR3 length equals 15 residues. Trimming shortened V by 2 bases and J by 6 bases, and 14 bases separated the two germline ends. The germline V gene encodes CDR1 SNHLY and CDR2 FYNNEI. The CDR3 is CASSERGGSGQPQHF. For the CDR3, the DNA is TGTGCCAGCAGTGAACGAGGGGGATCGGGTCAGCCCCAGCATTTT.

J is TRBJ1-1 and V is TRBV18; D ambiguous. Per germline, CDR1 KGHSH and CDR2 LQKENI. The CDR3 extends over 14 amino acids. V was cut by 8 bases and J by 0 bases, with 13 bases left in between. The CDR3 nucleotides read TGTGCCAGCGCTCGGGCCAGTTTGAACACTGAAGCTTTCTTT. Amino acids: CASARASLNTEAFF.

The chain is built from TRBV4-2 and TRBJ2-6; no clear D gene. V was cut by 4 bases and J by 0 bases, with 10 bases left in between. The CDR3 covers 16 residues. CDR1 and CDR2 (germline): LGHNA, YNFKEQ. As DNA, the CDR3 is TGTGCCAGCAGCCCAGGTGGGTCCTCTGGGGCCAACGTCCTGACTTTC. Its translation: CASSPGGSSGANVLTF.

The chain combines TRBV3-1 with TRBJ1-2; a possible D gene is TRBD1 (6 bases). The V end lost 3 bases, the J end lost 7 bases, and 18 bases lay between the germline ends. CDR1 is LGHDT, CDR2 YNNKEL, per germline (reference sequence). There are 15 residues in the CDR3. The CDR3 DNA reads TGTGCCAGCAGCCATAGAGGGCAGGGGATCGGTGGCTACACCTTC. This codes for CASSHRGQGIGGYTF.

This clonotype was seen a few times. The rearrangement links TRBV4-2 to TRBJ2-7; 9 nucleotides align to TRBD1. The junction had 8 bases not matched to a gene; V was cut back by 2 bases and J by 3 bases. The CDR3 is 16 amino acids. CDR1 and CDR2 from the germline V gene are LGHNA and YNFKEQ. The CDR3 region is CASSQKQGALDYEQYF. CDR3 nucleotide sequence: TGTGCCAGCAGCCAAAAACAGGGGGCCCTCGACTACGAGCAGTACTTC.

The chain joins TRBV2 to TRBJ2-1; 9 bases align to TRBD1. Germline CDR1 is SNHLY and CDR2 is FYNNEI. Trimming took 6 bases from V and 0 from J; bases not matched to a gene: 3. The CDR3 totals 15 residues. This CDR3 reads CASRSTGGSYNEQFF. The CDR3 nucleotides are TGTGCCAGCAGGTCGACAGGGGGCTCCTACAATGAGCAGTTCTTC.

The J gene is TRBJ1-1, the V gene TRBV19; 7 nucleotides align to TRBD1. The CDR3 loop spans 13 amino acids. The ends lost 6 bases at V and 4 bases at J; junction bases unmatched: 5. The germline V gene encodes CDR1 LNHDA and CDR2 SQIVND (reference sequence). CDR3 protein: CASRRGLSTEAFF. CDR3 in DNA: TGTGCCAGTAGAAGGGGGCTAAGCACTGAAGCTTTCTTT.

This clonotype came up a few times. This rearrangement joins TRBV29-1 to TRBJ2-3, with D tentatively TRBD1 or TRBD2 (6 bases each). Between the trimmed V and J ends, which lost 4 bases and 4 bases, there was a span of 12 bases. The CDR3 consists of 13 residues. The germline CDR1 and CDR2 sequences are SQVTM and ANQGSEA. The CDR3 DNA sequence: TGCAGCGTTGGCCGGGGGCGGGCAGATACGCAGTATTTT. This codes for CSVGRGRADTQYF.

This clonotype was found a few times. This chain joins TRBV7-2 and TRBJ2-7, with D perhaps TRBD2 (5 bases). There are 14 residues in the CDR3. Germline-derived CDR1 and CDR2 are SGHTA and FQGNSA. Trimming pared 3 bases from V and 3 bases from J, leaving 12 bases between. The CDR3 nucleotides read TGTGCCAGCAGCTTCAGATTCGGGGTCTACGAGCAGTACTTC. It encodes CASSFRFGVYEQYF.

The V and J genes are TRBV13 and TRBJ2-2, with D possibly being TRBD2 (6 bases). V was shortened by 4 bases and J by 5 bases, with 14 bases between the two germline ends. This CDR3 is 15 amino acids long. Germline V lookup: CDR1 PRHDT, CDR2 FYEKMQ (reference sequence). The CDR3 DNA sequence: TGTGCCAGCAGCTCCCGTTTGGCGGGAACCGGGGAGCTGTTTTTT. It translates to CASSSRLAGTGELFF.

The rearrangement links TRBV10-2 to TRBJ2-7; D gene uncertain. V was clipped by 2 bases and J by 1 base, with 9 bases between them. In germline, CDR1 is WSHSY, CDR2 SAAADI. The CDR3 is 14 residues long. The CDR3 bases are TGCGCCAGCAGTGAGCAGTCGGTTTCCTACGAGCAGTACGTC. The encoded protein is CASSEQSVSYEQYV.

The V and J genes are TRBV25-1 and TRBJ2-6; maybe TRBD2 (6 bases). Per germline, CDR1 MGHDK and CDR2 SYGVNS. The CDR3 loop spans 15 amino acids. V was trimmed by 8 bases and J by 1 base, leaving 12 bases between them. CDR3 nucleotide sequence: TGTGCCAGCTCTTCACGGGGGTCTGGGGCCAACGTCCTGACTTTC. Its protein product is CASSSRGSGANVLTF.

This clonotype was found many times. The chain is built from TRBV13 and TRBJ2-1; tentatively, D is TRBD2 (6 bases). In germline, CDR1 is PRHDT, CDR2 FYEKMQ (reference sequence). The CDR3 covers 16 residues. V gave up 1 base and J gave up 3 bases, with 13 bases separating them. The CDR3 sequence: CASSLDRDSFYNEQFF. CDR3 in DNA: TGTGCCAGCAGCTTAGATCGGGACTCCTTCTACAATGAGCAGTTCTTC. Drawing the rest from reference TRBV13 and TRBJ2-1, the complete variable domain is AAGVIQSPRHLIKEKRETATLKCYPIPRHDTVYWYQQGPGQDPQFLISFYEKMQSDKGSIPDRFSAQQFSDYHSELNMSSLELGDSALYFCASSLDRDSFYNEQFFGPGTRLTVL.

The rearrangement uses TRBV30 and TRBJ2-1; D remains unclear. Germline V CDR1 and CDR2: GTSNPN, SVGIG (reference sequence). With 2 bases removed from V and 10 bases from J, the gap between germline ends came to 12 bases. The CDR3 extends over 12 amino acids. CDR3 sequence: CAWSPSPREQFF. The CDR3 DNA reads as TGTGCCTGGAGTCCCAGCCCGCGGGAGCAGTTCTTC.

The J gene is TRBJ2-3, the V gene TRBV2; no definite D call. CDR1 and CDR2 (germline): SNHLY, FYNNEI. Deletions cut 3 bases from V and 4 bases from J, with 5 bases between. The CDR3 contains 12 residues. In DNA form, the CDR3 reads TGTGCCAGCAGTGAGACCTCAGATACGCAGTATTTT. This sequence encodes CASSETSDTQYF.

The gene calls are TRBV3-1 and TRBJ1-6, with D perhaps TRBD1 (6 bases). The CDR3 is 15 amino acids. The V end lost 2 bases, the J end lost 6 bases, and 11 bases lay between the germline ends. Germline CDR1 and CDR2: LGHDT and YNNKEL (reference sequence). CDR3: CASSQTGQTNSPLHF. In DNA, the CDR3 is TGTGCCAGCAGCCAAACAGGACAGACTAATTCACCCCTCCACTTT.

In DNA form, the CDR3 reads TGTGCCAGCTCTAGATTTGGGGCAGACGAAAAACTGTTTTTT. Protein: CASSRFGADEKLFF. The chain uses TRBV9 and TRBJ1-4; possibly TRBD1 for D (5 bases). Germline lookup yields CDR1 SGDLS and CDR2 YYNGEE. This CDR3 region has 14 residues. V lost 7 bases and J lost 8, with 18 bases in between.

There are a few counts of this clonotype. This chain connects TRBV20-1 to TRBJ1-1; 8 bases agree with TRBD1. This CDR3 has 11 amino acids. Germline V gene sequence: CDR1 DFQATT, CDR2 SNEGSKA (reference sequence). Trimming cost V 3 bases and J 10 bases; bases outside gene matches: 4. This chain's CDR3 is CSASRGLGAFF. CDR3 nucleotide sequence: TGCAGTGCTAGCAGGGGGCTGGGAGCTTTCTTT.

This clonotype turned up a few times. This chain links TRBV7-7 with TRBJ2-5; D is perhaps TRBD1 (5 bases). Germline loops: CDR1 SSHAT, CDR2 FNYEAQ (reference sequence). The CDR3 consists of 15 residues. The V and J ends lost 4 bases and 1 base respectively, with 13 bases between them. The DNA of the CDR3 is TGTGCCAGCAGCTCAACAAGGACAACCCAAGAGACCCAGTACTTC. Protein: CASSSTRTTQETQYF.

V and J are TRBV7-9 and TRBJ2-7; no clear D. The CDR3 is 13 residues long. Germline assignment: CDR1 SEHNR and CDR2 FQNEAQ (reference sequence). Trimming removed 4 bases at V and 5 bases at J, with 12 bases between. This CDR3 is CASSSSGPNEQYF. In DNA, the CDR3 is TGTGCCAGCAGCTCGTCAGGTCCCAACGAGCAGTACTTC. Drawing the rest from reference TRBV7-9 and TRBJ2-7, the complete variable domain is DTGVSQNPRHKITKRGQNVTFRCDPISEHNRLYWYRQTLGQGPEFLTYFQNEAQLEKSRLLSDRFSAERPKGSFSTLEIQRTEQGDSAMYLCASSSSGPNEQYFGPGTRLTVT.

The sample holds a few counts of this clonotype. V gene TRBV5-4 combines with J gene TRBJ1-1; D is perhaps TRBD1 (5 bases). The CDR3 runs 15 residues. Germline loops: CDR1 SGHNT, CDR2 YYREEE (reference sequence). Trimming pared 1 base from V and 2 bases from J, leaving 12 bases between. The CDR3 sequence is CASSLPGASNTEAFF. CDR3 bases: TGTGCCAGCAGCTTGCCCGGGGCTTCAAACACTGAAGCTTTCTTT.

This clonotype was recorded at least ten times. This rearrangement joins TRBV29-1 to TRBJ2-1; perhaps TRBD2 as D (6 bases). Trimming took 4 bases from V and 7 from J, leaving 17 bases between them. This CDR3 has 14 residues. In germline, CDR1 is SQVTM, CDR2 ANQGSEA. The CDR3 sequence is CSVAAQWGENEQFF. In DNA, the CDR3 is TGCAGCGTTGCCGCTCAGTGGGGGGAGAATGAGCAGTTCTTC.

V is TRBV11-2 and J is TRBJ1-5; perhaps TRBD1 as D (5 bases). The CDR3 totals 15 residues. The germline CDR1 and CDR2 sequences are SGHAT and FQNNGV. Trimming cost V 4 bases and J 4 bases, with 14 bases left between them. CDR3 loop: CASSSNGATNQPQHF. The CDR3 region has the DNA TGTGCCAGCAGCTCGAACGGGGCAACTAATCAGCCCCAGCATTTT. Drawing the rest from reference TRBV11-2 and TRBJ1-5, the complete variable domain is EAGVAQSPRYKIIEKRQSVAFWCNPISGHATLYWYQQILGQGPKLLIQFQNNGVVDDSQLPKDRFSAERLKGVDSTLKIQPAKLEDSAVYLCASSSNGATNQPQHFGDGTRLSIL.

The V gene is TRBV6-1, the J gene TRBJ1-5; no firm D call. Germline CDR1 and CDR2: MNHNS and SASEGT. The CDR3 has 12 residues. V lost 1 base, J lost 5 bases, and 3 bases lay in between. The CDR3 DNA sequence: TGTGCCAGCAGTGAAGTGGATCAGCCCCAGCATTTT. Protein sequence: CASSEVDQPQHF.

The V call is TRBV11-3, the J call TRBJ2-2; no reliable D call. With 0 bases removed from V and 7 bases from J, the gap between germline ends came to 9 bases. The CDR3 is 14 amino acids. Germline V gene data show CDR1 as SGHNT and CDR2 as YENEEA. Here the CDR3 DNA reads TGTGCCAGCAGCTTAGATCCGAGGAGCGGGGAGCTGTTTTTT. Translation: CASSLDPRSGELFF.

The sample holds many counts of this clonotype. The gene calls are TRBV5-1 and TRBJ2-1, with TRBD1 matching 7 bases. Trimming took 0 bases from V and 8 from J; bases not matched to a gene: 8. In germline, CDR1 is SGHRS, CDR2 YFSETQ. The CDR3 consists of 15 residues. The CDR3 coding sequence is TGCGCCAGCAGCTTGGGACAGGGTGATACTTATGAGCAGTTCTTC. It translates to CASSLGQGDTYEQFF.